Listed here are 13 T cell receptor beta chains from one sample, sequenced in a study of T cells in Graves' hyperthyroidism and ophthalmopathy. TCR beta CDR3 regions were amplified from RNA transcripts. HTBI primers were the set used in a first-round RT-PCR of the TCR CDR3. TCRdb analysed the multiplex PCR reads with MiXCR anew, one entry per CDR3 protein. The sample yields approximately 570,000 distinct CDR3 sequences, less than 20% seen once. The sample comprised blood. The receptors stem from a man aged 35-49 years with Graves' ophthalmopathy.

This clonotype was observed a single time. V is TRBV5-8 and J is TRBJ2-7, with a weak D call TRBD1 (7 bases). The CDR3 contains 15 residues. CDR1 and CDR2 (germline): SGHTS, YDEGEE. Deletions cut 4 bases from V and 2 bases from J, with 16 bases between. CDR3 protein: CASSQGGWRTYEQYF. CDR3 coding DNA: TGTGCCAGCAGCCAGGGGGGATGGCGTACCTACGAGCAGTACTTC.

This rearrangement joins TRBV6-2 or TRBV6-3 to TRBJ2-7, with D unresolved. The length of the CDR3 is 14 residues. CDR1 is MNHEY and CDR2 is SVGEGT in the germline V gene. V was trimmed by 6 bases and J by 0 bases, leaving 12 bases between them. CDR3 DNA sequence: TGTGCCAGCAGCCCCTACGGAAGCTCCTACGAGCAGTACTTC. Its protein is CASSPYGSSYEQYF.

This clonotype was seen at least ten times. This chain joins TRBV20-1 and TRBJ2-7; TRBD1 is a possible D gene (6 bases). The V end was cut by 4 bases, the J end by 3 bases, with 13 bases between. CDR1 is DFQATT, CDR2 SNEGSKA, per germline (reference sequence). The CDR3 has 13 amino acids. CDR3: CSATSDRFYEQYF. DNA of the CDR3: TGCAGTGCTACCTCGGACAGATTCTACGAGCAGTACTTC.

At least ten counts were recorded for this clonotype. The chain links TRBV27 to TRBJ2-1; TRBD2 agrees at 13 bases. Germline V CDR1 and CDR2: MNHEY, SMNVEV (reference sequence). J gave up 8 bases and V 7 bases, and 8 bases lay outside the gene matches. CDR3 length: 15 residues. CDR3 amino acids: CASKLAGGLGDEQFF. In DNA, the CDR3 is TGTGCCAGCAAACTAGCGGGAGGGCTTGGGGATGAGCAGTTCTTC.

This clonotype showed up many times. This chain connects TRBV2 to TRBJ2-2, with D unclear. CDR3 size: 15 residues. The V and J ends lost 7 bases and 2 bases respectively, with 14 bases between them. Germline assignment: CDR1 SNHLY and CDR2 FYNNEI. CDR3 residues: CASNGPGANTGELFF. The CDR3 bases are TGTGCCAGCAATGGTCCGGGTGCCAACACCGGGGAGCTGTTTTTT.

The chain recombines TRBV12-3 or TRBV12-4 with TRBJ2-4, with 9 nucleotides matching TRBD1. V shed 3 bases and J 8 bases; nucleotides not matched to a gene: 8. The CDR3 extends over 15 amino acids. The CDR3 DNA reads TGTGCCAGCAGTTTCGGGACAGGGAAAGGGGACATTCAGTACTTC. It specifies CASSFGTGKGDIQYF.

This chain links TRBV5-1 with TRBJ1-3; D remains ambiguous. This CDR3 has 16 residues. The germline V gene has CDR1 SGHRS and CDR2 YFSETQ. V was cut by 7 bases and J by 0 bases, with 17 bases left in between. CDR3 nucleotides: TGCGCCAGCTCCGTCGACGGCAGACCCTCTGGAAACACCATATATTTT. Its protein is CASSVDGRPSGNTIYF.

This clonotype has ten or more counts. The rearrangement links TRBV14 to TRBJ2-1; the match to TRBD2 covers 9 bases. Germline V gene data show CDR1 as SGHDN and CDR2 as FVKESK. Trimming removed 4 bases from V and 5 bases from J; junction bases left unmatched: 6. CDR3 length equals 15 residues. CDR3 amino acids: CASSPRTSVNNEQFF. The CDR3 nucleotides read TGTGCCAGCAGCCCCCGGACTAGCGTCAACAATGAGCAGTTCTTC.

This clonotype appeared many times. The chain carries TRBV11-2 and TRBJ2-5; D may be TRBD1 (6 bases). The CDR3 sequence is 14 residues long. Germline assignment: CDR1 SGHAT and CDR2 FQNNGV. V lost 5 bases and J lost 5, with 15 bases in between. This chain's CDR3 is CASSRTVPRETQYF. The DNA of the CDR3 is TGTGCCAGCAGCCGGACAGTTCCTCGGGAGACCCAGTACTTC.

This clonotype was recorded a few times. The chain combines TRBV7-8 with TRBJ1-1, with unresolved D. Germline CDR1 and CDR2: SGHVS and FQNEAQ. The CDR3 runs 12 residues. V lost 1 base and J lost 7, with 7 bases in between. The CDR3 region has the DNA TGTGCCAGCAGCTTAGGGGCCAATGAAGCTTTCTTT. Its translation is CASSLGANEAFF.

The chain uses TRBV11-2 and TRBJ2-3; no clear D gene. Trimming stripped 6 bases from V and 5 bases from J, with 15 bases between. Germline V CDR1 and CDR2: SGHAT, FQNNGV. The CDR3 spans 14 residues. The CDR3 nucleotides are TGTGCCAGCAGTAAAAGACCCATGAGAGATACGCAGTATTTT. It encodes CASSKRPMRDTQYF. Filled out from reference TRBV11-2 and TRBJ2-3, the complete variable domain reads EAGVAQSPRYKIIEKRQSVAFWCNPISGHATLYWYQQILGQGPKLLIQFQNNGVVDDSQLPKDRFSAERLKGVDSTLKIQPAKLEDSAVYLCASSKRPMRDTQYFGPGTRLTVL.

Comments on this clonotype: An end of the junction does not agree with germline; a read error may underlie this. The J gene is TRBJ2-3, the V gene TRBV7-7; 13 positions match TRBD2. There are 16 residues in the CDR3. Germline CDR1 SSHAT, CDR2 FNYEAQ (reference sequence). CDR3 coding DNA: TGTGCTAGCAGCGCTGGACTAGCGGGGGCATTGGATACGCAGTATTTT. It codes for CASSAGLAGALDTQYF.

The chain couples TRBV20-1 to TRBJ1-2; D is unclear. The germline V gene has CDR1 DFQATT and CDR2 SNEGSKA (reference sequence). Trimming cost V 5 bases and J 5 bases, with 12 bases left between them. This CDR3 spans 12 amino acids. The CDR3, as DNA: TGCAGTGCTCGTGGAGACTCTTATGGCTACACCTTC. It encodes CSARGDSYGYTF.